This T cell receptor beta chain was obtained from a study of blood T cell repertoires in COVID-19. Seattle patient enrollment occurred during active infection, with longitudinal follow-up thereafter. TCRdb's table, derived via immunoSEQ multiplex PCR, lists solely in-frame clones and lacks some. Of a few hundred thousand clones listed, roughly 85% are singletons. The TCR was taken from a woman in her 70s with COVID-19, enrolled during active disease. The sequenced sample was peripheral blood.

The CDR3 DNA sequence: TGCGCCAGCAGCCCCGCCCTACAGGGGGCAAATAACTATGGCTACACCTTC. Protein: CASSPALQGANNYGYTF. V usage is TRBV5-1 and J usage is TRBJ1-2; 9 positions match TRBD1. Germline CDR1 reads SGHRS; CDR2 reads YFSETQ. The junction had 11 bases not matched to a gene; V was cut back by 4 bases and J by 1 base. The CDR3 contains 17 residues. Together with reference TRBV5-1 and TRBJ1-2, the CDR3 gives the full variable domain: KAGVTQTPRYLIKTRGQQVTLSCSPISGHRSVSWYQQTPGQGLQFLFEYFSETQRNKGNFPGRFSGRQFSNSRSEMNVSTLELGDSALYLCASSPALQGANNYGYTFGSGTRLTVV.